Following are 28 T cell receptor beta chains from one sample sequenced in a study of vaccination effects on CD4 cells after COVID-19. No antigen is known for these receptors. Following culture for 9 to 11 days, CD4+ T cells were isolated. Sequencing was performed with immunoSEQ multiplex PCR; in TCRdb, only in-frame clones are kept and a portion is missing. The repertoire consists of roughly 29,000 clones, with roughly 60% occurring once and the leading ten covering 9% to 10%. The material was CD4+ T cells from PBMCs cultured without peptide, obtained before COVID-19 vaccination. The source of these receptors is a human donor who received a COVID-19 vaccine.

The J gene is TRBJ1-5, the V gene TRBV7-8, with TRBD1 identical over 9 bases. The CDR3 runs 16 residues. CDR1 is SGHVS, CDR2 FQNEAQ, per germline. Trimming took 1 base from V and 1 from J; bases not matched to a gene: 2. The CDR3 protein is CASSLEGQGSNQPQHF. DNA of the CDR3: TGTGCCAGCAGCTTAGAAGGACAGGGGAGCAATCAGCCCCAGCATTTT.

This chain connects TRBV2 to TRBJ2-7; 8 bases are shared with TRBD2. CDR1 is SNHLY and CDR2 is FYNNEI in the germline V gene. The V segment lost 7 bases and the J segment 7 bases; nucleotides outside the gene matches: 12. The CDR3 spans 14 residues. The CDR3 reads CASTRSAGVNEQYF. The DNA for the CDR3 is TGTGCCAGCACCCGGTCAGCGGGAGTAAATGAGCAGTACTTC.

V is TRBV24-1 and J is TRBJ2-7, with TRBD1 matching over 9 bases. In germline, CDR1 is KGHDR, CDR2 SFDVKD. V was pared by 7 bases and J by 5 bases, with 8 bases of the junction left unmatched. The CDR3 runs to 14 residues. The CDR3 sequence: CATSPGQGRHEQYF. As DNA, the CDR3 is TGTGCCACCAGCCCGGGACAGGGCAGACACGAGCAGTACTTC.

A few counts support this clone. V gene TRBV6-6 combines with J gene TRBJ1-5; no clear D. Trimming cost V 6 bases and J 0 bases, with 6 bases left between them. The CDR3 totals 13 residues. Germline V gives CDR1 MNHNY, CDR2 SVGAGI (reference sequence). CDR3 loop: CASRQASNQPQHF. CDR3 nucleotides: TGTGCCAGCAGGCAGGCTAGCAATCAGCCCCAGCATTTT.

This rearrangement joins TRBV10-3 to TRBJ2-2; D call uncertain. V was pared by 3 bases and J by 2 bases, with 7 bases between. This CDR3 has 14 amino acids. The germline V gene encodes CDR1 ENHRY and CDR2 SYGVKD. CDR3: CAISDSANTGELFF. CDR3 nucleotides: TGTGCCATCAGTGATTCTGCTAACACCGGGGAGCTGTTTTTT.

This clone showed up just a few times. The rearrangement uses TRBV20-1 and TRBJ1-1; D not resolved. Germline V lookup: CDR1 DFQATT, CDR2 SNEGSKA (reference sequence). The CDR3 extends over 11 amino acids. This CDR3 is CRAWGNTEAFF. The CDR3 DNA reads TGCAGGGCCTGGGGTAACACTGAAGCTTTCTTT.

This sequence joins TRBV19 and TRBJ1-6; maybe TRBD1 (5 bases). V gave up 3 bases and J gave up 10 bases, with 19 bases separating them. Per germline, CDR1 LNHDA and CDR2 SQIVND (reference sequence). CDR3 length: 16 amino acids. The CDR3 nucleotides are TGTGCCAGTAGTATGCATACCTCGGGACGAGGCTCACCCCTCCACTTT. The encoded protein is CASSMHTSGRGSPLHF.

This clone was found a few times. V gene TRBV4-1 combines with J gene TRBJ1-1; 7 nucleotides match TRBD1. The CDR3 totals 14 residues. Germline V gives CDR1 MGHRA, CDR2 YSYEKL. Trimming took 3 bases from V and 3 from J; bases not matched to a gene: 4. The CDR3 DNA reads as TGCGCCAGCAGCCATCAGGGGGTGGACACTGAAGCTTTCTTT. Its translation is CASSHQGVDTEAFF.

The chain recombines TRBV5-1 with TRBJ2-2, with 7 bases matching TRBD2. The CDR3 length is 17 residues. CDR1 SGHRS and CDR2 YFSETQ come from the germline V gene. J gave up 0 bases and V 0 bases, and 5 bases lay outside the gene matches. Here the CDR3 DNA reads TGCGCCAGCAGCTTGGCGTCCGGGACTACGAACACCGGGGAGCTGTTTTTT. It encodes CASSLASGTTNTGELFF. Drawing the rest from reference TRBV5-1 and TRBJ2-2, the complete variable domain is KAGVTQTPRYLIKTRGQQVTLSCSPISGHRSVSWYQQTPGQGLQFLFEYFSETQRNKGNFPGRFSGRQFSNSRSEMNVSTLELGDSALYLCASSLASGTTNTGELFFGEGSRLTVL.

The table lists this clone with a few counts. V is TRBV6-4 and J is TRBJ1-1; the D is unclear. Germline V lookup: CDR1 MRHNA, CDR2 SNTAGT. V gave up 4 bases and J gave up 1 base, with 7 bases separating them. This CDR3 comprises 13 residues. In nucleotides, the CDR3 is TGTGCCAGCAGTGCAGAGGAGAACACTGAAGCTTTCTTT. It specifies CASSAEENTEAFF.

This clone showed up just once. This chain uses TRBV30 with TRBJ2-2; D call uncertain. Trimming removed 1 base at V and 7 bases at J, with 4 bases between. CDR3 size: 11 residues. Germline loops: CDR1 GTSNPN, CDR2 SVGIG (reference sequence). The chain's CDR3 is CAWSGFGELFF. CDR3 nucleotides: TGTGCCTGGAGTGGGTTCGGGGAGCTGTTTTTT. Looking up the rest from reference TRBV30 and TRBJ2-2 gives the full variable domain: SQTIHQWPATLVQPVGSPLSLECTVEGTSNPNLYWYRQAAGRGLQLLFYSVGIGQISSEVPQNLSASRPQDRQFILSSKKLLLSDSGFYLCAWSGFGELFFGEGSRLTVL.

DNA of the CDR3: TGCGCCAGCAGCCAAGAGGGACTAGCGGGTGGGCGCTCCTACAATGAGCAGTTCTTC. Translated, it gives CASSQEGLAGGRSYNEQFF. The chain recombines TRBV4-1 with TRBJ2-1, with 12 bases lining up with TRBD2. V shed 0 bases and J 0 bases; nucleotides not matched to a gene: 6. CDR1 is MGHRA, CDR2 YSYEKL, per germline. CDR3 size: 19 residues.

The chain has TRBV2 and TRBJ2-3; D gene unclear. V dropped 8 bases and J dropped 6 bases, with 18 bases sitting between them. This CDR3 comprises 14 residues. Germline V gene data show CDR1 as SNHLY and CDR2 as FYNNEI. The chain's CDR3 is CASSVVPFGDTQYF. The CDR3, as DNA: TGTGCCAGCTCGGTAGTCCCATTCGGTGATACGCAGTATTTT.

This clone was seen more than once but under ten times. The chain carries TRBV7-9 and TRBJ1-1; 7 positions agree with TRBD1. CDR1 and CDR2 (germline): SEHNR, FQNEAQ (reference sequence). V shed 6 bases, J shed 1 base, and the junction held 11 bases outside the gene matches. The CDR3 runs 16 residues. The CDR3 reads CASRPSSGQQNTEAFF. CDR3 in DNA: TGTGCCAGCAGGCCCTCCTCGGGACAGCAGAACACTGAAGCTTTCTTT.

This rearrangement joins TRBV29-1 to TRBJ1-3, with D possibly being TRBD1 (6 bases). V lost 4 bases, J lost 3 bases, and 13 bases lay in between. Germline V CDR1 and CDR2: SQVTM, ANQGSEA. The CDR3 consists of 14 residues. CDR3 bases: TGCAGCGTTGCTACAGGGTCAGTTGGAAACACCATATATTTT. Translated: CSVATGSVGNTIYF.

The genes are TRBV5-6 and TRBJ1-6, with D hard to call. This CDR3 comprises 18 residues. Deletions cut 1 base from V and 0 bases from J, with 14 bases between. CDR1 and CDR2 (germline): SGHDT, YYEEEE. The CDR3 DNA sequence: TGTGCCAGCAGCTTGTTTATCCCCCAGAGCTCCTATAATTCACCCCTCCACTTT. Translating gives CASSLFIPQSSYNSPLHF.

The rearrangement uses TRBV19 and TRBJ1-1; 12 nucleotides align to TRBD1. CDR3 length: 15 residues. Looked up from germline, CDR1 is LNHDA and CDR2 is SQIVND (reference sequence). The ends lost 7 bases at V and 5 bases at J; junction bases unmatched: 8. The CDR3 coding sequence is TGTGCCAGTATGGGGGACAGGGGGCTATGGACTGAAGCTTTCTTT. Encoded protein: CASMGDRGLWTEAFF.

V gene TRBV14 combines with J gene TRBJ2-5; D is possibly TRBD1 or TRBD2 (5 bases each). Germline-derived CDR1 and CDR2 are SGHDN and FVKESK. This CDR3 region has 16 residues. The V and J ends lost 2 bases and 5 bases respectively, with 18 bases between them. The CDR3 here is CASSQPGTVFTETQYF. CDR3 nucleotides: TGTGCCAGCAGCCAACCCGGGACGGTTTTCACCGAGACCCAGTACTTC.

V gene TRBV6-6 combines with J gene TRBJ2-2; either TRBD1 or TRBD2 may fit D (6 bases each). Germline V CDR1 and CDR2: MNHNY, SVGAGI (reference sequence). This CDR3 is 14 amino acids long. V gave up 7 bases and J gave up 0 bases, with 9 bases separating them. The CDR3 DNA sequence: TGTGCCAGCAAAGGGGGGACGAACACCGGGGAGCTGTTTTTT. Translation gives CASKGGTNTGELFF.

The chain combines TRBV29-1 with TRBJ1-1; TRBD1 matches at 9 bases. Trimming at V came to 5 bases and at J to 1 base, leaving 5 bases not matched to a gene. The CDR3 sequence is 14 residues long. From germline, CDR1 is SQVTM and CDR2 ANQGSEA. The CDR3 region has the DNA TGCAGCGTTTTCGGACAGGGGTCGAACACTGAAGCTTTCTTT. It translates to CSVFGQGSNTEAFF.

V usage is TRBV19 and J usage is TRBJ2-1; D is unresolved. The CDR3 is made up of 15 amino acids. Trimming removed 6 bases from V and 5 bases from J, with 17 bases in between. Germline CDR1 reads LNHDA; CDR2 reads SQIVND (reference sequence). The chain's CDR3 is CASRSGLANNNEQFF. CDR3 DNA sequence: TGTGCCAGTAGATCCGGTCTCGCTAATAACAATGAGCAGTTCTTC.

The V gene is TRBV2, the J gene TRBJ1-1; D possibly corresponds to TRBD1 (5 bases). Germline V lookup: CDR1 SNHLY, CDR2 FYNNEI. The CDR3 loop spans 14 amino acids. Trimming stripped 10 bases from V and 5 bases from J, with 20 bases between. For the CDR3, the DNA is TGTGCCACAAAACAGCAGGGAGATTGGACTGAAGCTTTCTTT. Translation gives CATKQQGDWTEAFF.

This rearrangement joins TRBV2 to TRBJ2-3, with D hard to call. The germline V and J ends were trimmed by 8 bases and 6 bases, with 15 bases remaining between them. Germline CDR1 and CDR2: SNHLY and FYNNEI. The CDR3 is 13 amino acids. The CDR3 spells CASRTNQLDTQYF. The CDR3, as DNA: TGTGCCAGCCGAACTAATCAGCTGGATACGCAGTATTTT.

This chain links TRBV6-5 with TRBJ1-5; no reliable D call. Trimming took off 6 bases at V and 1 base at J, with 13 bases between the two ends. The CDR3 has 15 amino acids. Germline V CDR1 and CDR2: MNHEY, SVGAGI. CDR3 in amino acids: CASSRAVASNQPQHF. The CDR3 DNA reads as TGTGCCAGCAGCCGGGCCGTCGCGAGCAATCAGCCCCAGCATTTT.

This clone has only a few counts. For the CDR3, the DNA is TGTGCCATCAGGGACACCGGGACTAGCGGCAATGAGCAGTTCTTC. It yields the protein CAIRDTGTSGNEQFF. This rearrangement joins TRBV10-3 to TRBJ2-1; the match to TRBD2 covers 11 bases. The CDR3 extends over 15 amino acids. After removal of 6 bases from V and 6 bases from J, the junction contained 7 bases not matched to a gene. Germline V gives CDR1 ENHRY, CDR2 SYGVKD.

This chain links TRBV6-5 with TRBJ2-1; the match to TRBD2 covers 10 bases. CDR1 MNHEY and CDR2 SVGAGI come from the germline V gene. CDR3 length equals 15 residues. With 0 bases clipped from V and 8 bases from J, the junction kept 4 bases outside the gene matches. CDR3 DNA sequence: TGTGCCAGCAGTTACTCACTAGCGGGGTACTATGAGCAGTTCTTC. Translated: CASSYSLAGYYEQFF.

The chain recombines TRBV4-1 with TRBJ2-5; 10 nucleotides align to TRBD2. In germline, CDR1 is MGHRA, CDR2 YSYEKL. The trim removed 4 bases at V and 5 bases at J, leaving 13 bases unmatched. The CDR3 consists of 17 residues. CDR3 in amino acids: CASSPYYSGGVRETQYF. In DNA, the CDR3 is TGCGCCAGCAGCCCTTACTACAGCGGGGGGGTGAGGGAGACCCAGTACTTC.

CDR3 in amino acids: CASSSGLDSYGYTF. The CDR3 coding sequence is TGTGCCAGTAGTTCGGGGCTGGATAGCTATGGCTACACCTTC. The chain combines TRBV19 with TRBJ1-2, with D tentatively TRBD1 (5 bases). Germline CDR1 LNHDA, CDR2 SQIVND (reference sequence). Trimming pared 5 bases from V and 4 bases from J, leaving 14 bases between. This CDR3 has 14 residues.